Presented here are 30 T cell receptor beta chains from one specimen sequenced in a study of blood T cell repertoires in COVID-19. The protocol was immunoSEQ multiplex PCR, while the TCRdb copy is restricted to in-frame clones and leaves out a portion. This sample yields 200,000 to 250,000 clones, of which 85% to 90% are seen a single time; under 6.5% belongs to the top ten. The sequenced sample consisted of peripheral blood. These receptors came from a man between 60 and 70 years old with acute or convalescent COVID-19.

The count of this clone is one. The chain couples TRBV4-3 to TRBJ1-5; D might be TRBD1 (6 bases). Trimming removed 1 base at V and 3 bases at J, with 10 bases between. The germline V gene has CDR1 LGHNA and CDR2 YSLEER. This CDR3 spans 15 amino acids. CDR3 sequence: CASSQVYRDNQPQHF. CDR3 DNA: TGCGCCAGCAGCCAAGTGTACAGGGACAATCAGCCCCAGCATTTT.

The genes are TRBV7-8 and TRBJ2-3; maybe TRBD1 (6 bases). Germline V gives CDR1 SGHVS, CDR2 FQNEAQ. CDR3 length: 15 amino acids. V was cut by 4 bases and J by 3 bases, with 14 bases left in between. This CDR3 reads CASSSTHQGTDTQYF. In DNA form, the CDR3 reads TGTGCCAGCAGCTCGACCCATCAGGGGACAGATACGCAGTATTTT.

For the CDR3, the DNA is TGTGCCAGCAGTGCGGTCCCGGCCGGGACAGCCTGGGGGGAGACCCAGTACTTC. It is translated as CASSAVPAGTAWGETQYF. The chain links TRBV27 to TRBJ2-5; the match to TRBD1 covers 7 bases. J was trimmed by 5 bases and V by 5 bases; bases with no gene match: 20. The CDR3 contains 18 residues. Germline V gives CDR1 MNHEY, CDR2 SMNVEV (reference sequence).

The chain joins TRBV2 to TRBJ1-4, with D unresolved. The germline V and J ends were trimmed by 6 bases and 5 bases, with 16 bases remaining between them. CDR3 length equals 15 residues. Germline assignment: CDR1 SNHLY and CDR2 FYNNEI. The CDR3 region has the DNA TGTGCCAGCAGGAGGTCGTGGGAGAGAAATGAAAAACTGTTTTTT. It specifies CASRRSWERNEKLFF.

V gene TRBV7-9 combines with J gene TRBJ1-4; no firm D call. This CDR3 comprises 14 residues. Germline V lookup: CDR1 SEHNR, CDR2 FQNEAQ (reference sequence). V dropped 6 bases and J dropped 7 bases, with 15 bases sitting between them. The CDR3 DNA follows: TGTGCCAGCAGTCAAAGGACTAGCGGTGAAAAACTGTTTTTT. Protein sequence: CASSQRTSGEKLFF.

The V and J genes are TRBV6-1 and TRBJ1-2, with 8 bases aligning to TRBD1. This CDR3 has 17 amino acids. The J segment lost 0 bases and the V segment lost 3 bases, leaving 9 bases of the junction unmatched. Germline loops: CDR1 MNHNS, CDR2 SASEGT. The CDR3 DNA is TGTGCCAGCAGTGAGGTCGGACAGGGCCCAACTAACTATGGCTACACCTTC. Protein sequence: CASSEVGQGPTNYGYTF.

The V gene is TRBV12-3 or TRBV12-4, the J gene TRBJ2-1; 7 bases are shared with TRBD1. Trimming removed 5 bases from V and 7 bases from J; junction bases left unmatched: 5. This CDR3 is 13 amino acids long. CDR3 bases: TGTGCCAGCAGTCTTTCCAGGGGGAATGAGCAGTTCTTC. Translated, it gives CASSLSRGNEQFF.

The V call is TRBV24-1, the J call TRBJ1-5; the match to TRBD1 covers 10 bases. Germline V gives CDR1 KGHDR, CDR2 SFDVKD. The ends lost 7 bases at V and 1 base at J; junction bases unmatched: 3. The CDR3 has 15 amino acids. CDR3 bases: TGTGCCACCAGACCGGGACAGGGGAGCAATCAGCCCCAGCATTTT. It codes for CATRPGQGSNQPQHF.

The V gene is TRBV30, the J gene TRBJ2-7; a weak D match, TRBD2 (5 bases). The V gene's germline CDR1 is GTSNPN and CDR2 SVGIG (reference sequence). The CDR3 consists of 13 residues. V lost 7 bases and J 2 bases, leaving 15 bases between the germline ends. In DNA, the CDR3 is TGTGCCTCGCGTTGGACTGGCACCTACGAGCAGTACTTC. It translates to CASRWTGTYEQYF.

The CDR3 loop reads CASSPRTGDPGELFF. CDR3 nucleotide sequence: TGTGCCAGCTCCCCCCGGACAGGGGATCCCGGGGAGCTGTTTTTT. The rearrangement links TRBV18 to TRBJ2-2, with 9 bases lining up with TRBD1. This CDR3 contains 15 residues. V lost 6 bases to trimming and J lost 6 bases; unmatched junction nucleotides: 8. The germline gives CDR1 KGHSH, CDR2 LQKENI.

The rearrangement uses TRBV28 and TRBJ1-6, with 11 nucleotides matching TRBD1. Per germline, CDR1 MDHEN and CDR2 SYDVKM. J was trimmed by 10 bases and V by 9 bases; bases with no gene match: 11. This CDR3 has 15 residues. The CDR3 reads CASAPSGTGGSPLHF. CDR3 DNA sequence: TGTGCCAGTGCACCGTCGGGGACAGGGGGGTCACCCCTCCACTTT.

The chain couples TRBV7-3 to TRBJ2-1; 8 positions match TRBD1. Trimming removed 6 bases from V and 8 bases from J; junction bases left unmatched: 6. Germline V gene data show CDR1 as SGHTA and CDR2 as FQGTGA. The CDR3 covers 13 residues. This chain's CDR3 is CASSLRGRDEQFF. In DNA form, the CDR3 reads TGTGCCAGCAGTCTCAGGGGGCGAGATGAGCAGTTCTTC.

The chain recombines TRBV7-2 with TRBJ1-1; D remains unclear. Germline V CDR1 and CDR2: SGHTA, FQGNSA. V gave up 3 bases and J gave up 0 bases, with 20 bases separating them. This CDR3 spans 18 amino acids. The CDR3 sequence is CASSLIGGLNPMNTEAFF. As DNA, the CDR3 is TGTGCCAGCAGCTTGATTGGAGGGCTCAACCCCATGAACACTGAAGCTTTCTTT. The full variable domain, completed using reference TRBV7-2 and TRBJ1-1, is GAGVSQSPSNKVTEKGKDVELRCDPISGHTALYWYRQSLGQGLEFLIYFQGNSAPDKSGLPSDRFSAERTGGSVSTLTIQRTQQEDSAVYLCASSLIGGLNPMNTEAFFGQGTRLTVV.

The genes are TRBV6-5 and TRBJ1-6; TRBD1 matches at 8 bases. The junction had 3 bases not matched to a gene; V was cut back by 2 bases and J by 9 bases. Germline CDR1 MNHEY, CDR2 SVGAGI. This CDR3 has 14 amino acids. In DNA, the CDR3 is TGTGCCAGCAGTTACCGACAGGGGAGTTCACCCCTCCACTTT. Amino acids: CASSYRQGSSPLHF.

The chain is built from TRBV4-3 and TRBJ2-5; D perhaps matches TRBD2 (6 bases). The CDR3 is 16 residues long. V lost 0 bases, J lost 5 bases, and 16 bases lay in between. Germline lookup yields CDR1 LGHNA and CDR2 YSLEER. Here the CDR3 reads CASSQDQPGAGETQYF. The CDR3 nucleotides read TGCGCCAGCAGCCAAGATCAGCCGGGAGCCGGGGAGACCCAGTACTTC.

This clone was observed a single time. The J gene is TRBJ2-1, the V gene TRBV12-5, with D possibly TRBD1 on 5 matching bases. V lost 0 bases to trimming and J lost 6 bases, with 18 bases between them. This CDR3 has 17 amino acids. Per the germline V gene, CDR1 is LGHNT and CDR2 is FRNRAP. In DNA, the CDR3 is TGTGCTAGTGGTTTGGTACGACAGCGTACAGTTGCCAATGAGCAGTTCTTC. Protein sequence: CASGLVRQRTVANEQFF. The whole variable domain, remainder taken from reference TRBV12-5 and TRBJ2-1, is DARVTQTPRHKVTEMGQEVTMRCQPILGHNTVFWYRQTMMQGLELLAYFRNRAPLDDSGMPKDRFSAEMPDATLATLKIQPSEPRDSAVYFCASGLVRQRTVANEQFFGPGTRLTVL.

V is TRBV30 and J is TRBJ1-1; TRBD1 agrees at 7 bases. CDR3 size: 14 residues. V gave up 0 bases and J gave up 3 bases; unmatched junction bases: 4. Germline V gene data show CDR1 as GTSNPN and CDR2 as SVGIG (reference sequence). The CDR3 here is CAWSVPRGDTEAFF. CDR3 in DNA: TGTGCCTGGAGTGTACCCAGGGGGGACACTGAAGCTTTCTTT.

The chain has TRBV14 and TRBJ2-2, with TRBD1 matching 7 bases. V was pared by 3 bases and J by 9 bases, with 4 bases of the junction left unmatched. The CDR3 contains 13 residues. In germline, CDR1 is SGHDN, CDR2 FVKESK. CDR3 amino acids: CASSQVQGWELFF. CDR3 in DNA: TGTGCCAGCAGCCAGGTACAGGGGTGGGAGCTGTTTTTT. Using reference TRBV14 and TRBJ2-2 for the parts outside the CDR3, the full variable domain is EAGVTQFPSHSVIEKGQTVTLRCDPISGHDNLYWYRRVMGKEIKFLLHFVKESKQDESGMPNNRFLAERTGGTYSTLKVQPAELEDSGVYFCASSQVQGWELFFGEGSRLTVL.

The chain uses TRBV28 and TRBJ1-1; 9 nucleotides line up with TRBD1. The CDR3 spans 15 residues. Germline trimming cut 6 bases from V and 2 bases from J; bases unmatched to any gene: 7. Germline V gene lookup returns CDR1 MDHEN and CDR2 SYDVKM. The CDR3 DNA reads as TGTGCCAGCAGGGGACAGGGACAGCATAACACTGAAGCTTTCTTT. This encodes CASRGQGQHNTEAFF.

J is TRBJ1-2 and V is TRBV20-1; no clear D gene. V was pared by 3 bases and J by 6 bases, with 11 bases between. CDR1 is DFQATT, CDR2 SNEGSKA, per germline (reference sequence). The CDR3 has 12 residues. As DNA, the CDR3 is TGCAGTGCTAGTTTCCAGGTGCATGGCTACACCTTC. It specifies CSASFQVHGYTF.

The chain joins TRBV28 to TRBJ2-1; 7 nucleotides agree with TRBD1. This CDR3 is 17 amino acids long. Germline values: CDR1 MDHEN, CDR2 SYDVKM. V dropped 5 bases and J dropped 1; count of bases not matched to a gene: 11. CDR3 bases: TGTGCCAGCAGTCCCCCCCCGGGACAGTCATCCTACAATGAGCAGTTCTTC. Translation gives CASSPPPGQSSYNEQFF.

The chain's CDR3 is CATSVRGWYGYTF. As DNA, the CDR3 is TGTGCCACCAGTGTTCGGGGGTGGTATGGCTACACCTTC. This rearrangement joins TRBV24-1 to TRBJ1-2; the D gene is possibly TRBD1 (5 bases). The germline gives CDR1 KGHDR, CDR2 SFDVKD. V was clipped by 5 bases and J by 5 bases, with 11 bases between them. The CDR3 loop spans 13 amino acids.

The chain employs TRBV9 and TRBJ2-7; 9 nucleotides line up with TRBD2. The germline CDR1 and CDR2 sequences are SGDLS and YYNGEE. The CDR3 length is 15 residues. V was pared by 0 bases and J by 7 bases, with 8 bases of the junction left unmatched. This CDR3 is CASSVGLAGVREQYF. In DNA form, the CDR3 reads TGTGCCAGCAGCGTAGGTTTAGCGGGAGTAAGGGAGCAGTACTTC.

As DNA, the CDR3 is TGTGCTAGTGGTCCCCCGGGGGAAGGGGTGGAAAAACTGTTTTTT. Protein: CASGPPGEGVEKLFF. The chain is built from TRBV12-5 and TRBJ1-4; possible D gene TRBD1, 5 bases. The CDR3 spans 15 residues. Trimming removed 5 bases at V and 8 bases at J, with 18 bases between. Germline lookup yields CDR1 LGHNT and CDR2 FRNRAP.

The chain has TRBV6-7 and TRBJ1-2; TRBD1 is a possible D gene (6 bases). TRBV6-7 is reported as an ORF; its role is uncertain. Trimming pared 7 bases from V and 7 bases from J, leaving 13 bases between. CDR3 length: 12 amino acids. The CDR3 protein is CASTRGGPGYTF. CDR3 nucleotides: TGTGCCAGCACCAGAGGGGGTCCTGGCTACACCTTC.

This clone was counted a few times. V and J are TRBV7-2 and TRBJ2-1; 7 bases line up with TRBD2. Trimming at V came to 1 base and at J to 5 bases, leaving 14 bases not matched to a gene. The CDR3 extends over 18 amino acids. Germline V gives CDR1 SGHTA, CDR2 FQGNSA. Here the CDR3 DNA reads TGTGCCAGCAGCTTAGTTTTGGGTGTGGGGGAGGGCCACAATGAGCAGTTCTTC. It specifies CASSLVLGVGEGHNEQFF.

This sequence joins TRBV24-1 and TRBJ2-5; TRBD1 matches at 9 bases. Germline V lookup: CDR1 KGHDR, CDR2 SFDVKD. The CDR3 is 15 amino acids. V was clipped by 2 bases and J by 1 base; unmatched bases: 1. CDR3 nucleotide sequence: TGTGCCACCAGTGATTCGGGACAGGGCCAAGAGACCCAGTACTTC. As protein: CATSDSGQGQETQYF.

This clone has a handful of counts. The chain recombines TRBV28 with TRBJ2-5; D not resolved. V was shortened by 0 bases and J by 5 bases, with 10 bases between the two germline ends. The CDR3 runs 14 residues. The germline V gene has CDR1 MDHEN and CDR2 SYDVKM. The CDR3 is CASSLWGPRETQYF. The CDR3 DNA reads as TGTGCCAGCAGTTTATGGGGTCCTAGGGAGACCCAGTACTTC.

V and J are TRBV12-3 or TRBV12-4 and TRBJ2-2, with no clear D. This CDR3 contains 13 residues. V dropped 4 bases and J dropped 5 bases, with 8 bases sitting between them. The CDR3 DNA reads as TGTGCCAGCAGTTATTGGCGGACCGGGGAGCTGTTTTTT. It codes for CASSYWRTGELFF.

The genes are TRBV20-1 and TRBJ2-5, with a tentative D call TRBD2 (5 bases). Trimming stripped 3 bases from V and 4 bases from J, with 9 bases between. Looked up from germline, CDR1 is DFQATT and CDR2 is SNEGSKA (reference sequence). The CDR3 covers 12 residues. Here the CDR3 DNA reads TGCAGTGCTAGTTTAGGGAGAGAGACCCAGTACTTC. This encodes CSASLGRETQYF.